Listed here are 13 T cell receptor beta chains from one sample, sequenced in a study of STAT5B mutations in CD4+ large granular lymphocyte leukemia. Measured with immunoSEQ multiplex PCR; TCRdb has only the in-frame clones, and not every one. The repertoire holds around 30,000 clones, with about 77% as singletons. The sample comprised CD4+ T cells from blood buffy coats. These receptor sequences come from a human donor in good health.

The chain recombines TRBV7-2 with TRBJ1-4, with D possibly being TRBD1 (6 bases). There are 15 residues in the CDR3. Germline CDR1 is SGHTA and CDR2 is FQGNSA. Trimming took off 5 bases at V and 0 bases at J, with 10 bases between the two ends. The CDR3 sequence: CASSRTASTNEKLFF. CDR3 sequence (DNA): TGTGCCAGCAGCCGGACAGCTTCAACTAATGAAAAACTGTTTTTT.

The genes are TRBV7-2 and TRBJ2-2, with unresolved D. Trimming pared 5 bases from V and 3 bases from J, leaving 4 bases between. Germline V CDR1 and CDR2: SGHTA, FQGNSA. The CDR3 covers 12 residues. CDR3 bases: TGTGCCAGCAGCGCCGACACCGGGGAGCTGTTTTTT. The encoded protein is CASSADTGELFF.

This clone was seen a handful of times. This chain connects TRBV18 to TRBJ2-5; TRBD2 aligns across 10 bases. Trimming removed 4 bases from V and 4 bases from J; junction bases left unmatched: 9. The germline gives CDR1 KGHSH, CDR2 LQKENI. This CDR3 region has 16 residues. The CDR3 region is CASSLPTSGIIETQYF. CDR3 in DNA: TGTGCCAGCTCACTACCCACTAGCGGGATAATAGAGACCCAGTACTTC.

This chain connects TRBV5-5 to TRBJ1-3; no clear D. Trimming pared 1 base from V and 4 bases from J, leaving 9 bases between. The CDR3 covers 14 residues. The germline V gene has CDR1 SGHKS and CDR2 YYEKEE (reference sequence). CDR3 nucleotides: TGTGCCAGCAGCTTGATAGGCGGGGGAAACACCATATATTTT. Translation gives CASSLIGGGNTIYF.

This chain connects TRBV6-6 to TRBJ1-1; 8 bases line up with TRBD1. In germline, CDR1 is MNHNY, CDR2 SVGAGI (reference sequence). The J segment lost 6 bases and the V segment lost 0 bases, leaving 3 bases of the junction unmatched. The CDR3 length is 14 residues. This CDR3 reads CASSYSGQGAEAFF. The CDR3, as DNA: TGTGCCAGCAGTTACTCCGGACAGGGCGCTGAAGCTTTCTTT.

This chain connects TRBV5-4 to TRBJ2-1; TRBD2 matches 8 bases. J gave up 0 bases and V 4 bases, and 12 bases lay outside the gene matches. Per germline, CDR1 SGHNT and CDR2 YYREEE (reference sequence). The CDR3 spans 18 residues. The chain's CDR3 is CASSRSSGPRYSYNEQFF. The CDR3 DNA follows: TGTGCCAGCAGCCGGTCTAGCGGGCCCCGTTACTCCTACAATGAGCAGTTCTTC. Drawing the rest from reference TRBV5-4 and TRBJ2-1, the complete variable domain is ETGVTQSPTHLIKTRGQQVTLRCSSQSGHNTVSWYQQALGQGPQFIFQYYREEENGRGNFPPRFSGLQFPNYSSELNVNALELDDSALYLCASSRSSGPRYSYNEQFFGPGTRLTVL.

CDR3: CASSQEGGANYGYTF. In nucleotides, the CDR3 is TGCGCCAGCAGCCAAGAGGGAGGGGCAAACTATGGCTACACCTTC. V gene TRBV4-3 combines with J gene TRBJ1-2; D is possibly TRBD1 (5 bases). V lost 0 bases and J lost 2, with 10 bases in between. The germline gives CDR1 LGHNA, CDR2 YSLEER. The CDR3 loop spans 15 amino acids.

This clone was counted only a few times. The chain has TRBV6-1 and TRBJ2-7, with 10 bases that match TRBD2. The V gene's germline CDR1 is MNHNS and CDR2 SASEGT. V gave up 2 bases and J gave up 2 bases; unmatched junction bases: 6. The CDR3 has 16 residues. CDR3 protein: CASSESEREGTYEQYF. CDR3 coding DNA: TGTGCCAGCAGTGAATCGGAGCGGGAGGGAACCTACGAGCAGTACTTC.

This rearrangement joins TRBV12-5 to TRBJ2-2; 9 bases are shared with TRBD1. The germline gives CDR1 LGHNT, CDR2 FRNRAP. The CDR3 runs to 15 residues. V lost 4 bases, J lost 7 bases, and 7 bases stayed unmatched. The CDR3: CASGSDRGNHGELFF. The CDR3 region has the DNA TGTGCTAGTGGTTCAGACAGGGGGAACCACGGGGAGCTGTTTTTT.

The V and J genes are TRBV29-1 and TRBJ2-4; maybe TRBD2 (5 bases). The CDR3 has 12 amino acids. The V end was cut by 4 bases, the J end by 12 bases, with 16 bases between. CDR1 and CDR2 from the germline V gene are SQVTM and ANQGSEA. In DNA, the CDR3 is TGCAGCGTTGGTAGCGCACTAGAGGGTCAGTACTTC. This encodes CSVGSALEGQYF.

The chain recombines TRBV29-1 with TRBJ2-1; 8 positions match TRBD2. Germline assignment: CDR1 SQVTM and CDR2 ANQGSEA. The CDR3 runs 15 residues. Germline trimming cut 5 bases from V and 1 base from J; bases unmatched to any gene: 7. In DNA, the CDR3 is TGCAGCGTTACTTTTAAGCGGGGGTCCTACAATGAGCAGTTCTTC. This translates into CSVTFKRGSYNEQFF.

The V call is TRBV7-6, the J call TRBJ2-1; 11 nucleotides line up with TRBD2. Germline CDR1 is SGHVS and CDR2 is FNYEAQ. Trimming cost V 1 base and J 2 bases; bases outside gene matches: 4. This CDR3 is 17 amino acids long. CDR3 sequence reads: CASSLVSGRGTYNEQFF. The CDR3 coding sequence is TGTGCCAGCAGCTTAGTTAGCGGGAGGGGAACCTACAATGAGCAGTTCTTC.

The gene calls are TRBV2 and TRBJ1-3; 8 bases map to TRBD1. The germline CDR1 and CDR2 sequences are SNHLY and FYNNEI. This CDR3 region has 15 residues. With 5 bases clipped from V and 4 bases from J, the junction kept 7 bases outside the gene matches. The CDR3 region is CASSLTGVGGNTIYF. In nucleotides, the CDR3 is TGTGCCAGCAGTTTGACAGGGGTAGGAGGAAACACCATATATTTT.